The 24 T cell receptor beta chains listed next were all sequenced from one sample in a study of blood T cell repertoires in COVID-19. The repertoire was sequenced with immunoSEQ multiplex PCR; TCRdb's copy has only in-frame clones and lacks some. The sample yields 150,000 or so clones, about 86% seen once. What was sequenced was PBMCs or T cells enriched from blood (not recorded which). The receptors were gathered from a man aged 45-65 years who had recovered from COVID-19.

The gene calls are TRBV3-1 (or the pseudogene TRBV3-2) and TRBJ2-1; 8 bases are shared with TRBD1. Germline lookup yields CDR1 LGHDT and CDR2 YNNKEL (reference sequence). This CDR3 has 17 amino acids. V lost 4 bases to trimming and J lost 2 bases; unmatched junction nucleotides: 10. The CDR3 coding sequence is TGTGCCAGCAGCCGGAACCCACAGGGGGACCCCTACAATGAGCAGTTCTTC. Residues: CASSRNPQGDPYNEQFF.

This chain uses TRBV10-3 with TRBJ2-5, with D possibly being TRBD2 (5 bases). The V end lost 11 bases, the J end lost 5 bases, and 18 bases lay between the germline ends. The CDR3 runs 13 residues. Per the germline V gene, CDR1 is ENHRY and CDR2 is SYGVKD. The CDR3 is CAVQLGRGETQYF. DNA for the CDR3: TGTGCCGTCCAACTTGGACGCGGGGAGACCCAGTACTTC.

The count of this clone is one. The chain is built from TRBV5-5 and TRBJ2-3; no clear D. Germline CDR1 reads SGHKS; CDR2 reads YYEKEE (reference sequence). The CDR3 runs 14 residues. V shed 0 bases and J shed 3 bases, with 8 bases lying between them. The DNA for the CDR3 is TGTGCCAGCAGCTTGGTCGGCAGGACAGATACGCAGTATTTT. Translation: CASSLVGRTDTQYF.

V usage is TRBV7-2 and J usage is TRBJ2-1; TRBD1 is a possible D gene (6 bases). Germline V gene sequence: CDR1 SGHTA, CDR2 FQGNSA. The CDR3 loop spans 14 amino acids. Trimming cost V 2 bases and J 10 bases, with 15 bases left between them. The chain's CDR3 is CASSLSMGASEQFF. The DNA of the CDR3 is TGTGCCAGCAGCTTATCTATGGGGGCCTCGGAGCAGTTCTTC.

The rearrangement joins TRBV19 to TRBJ1-4, with 11 bases identical to TRBD1. This CDR3 comprises 15 residues. The junction had 5 bases not matched to a gene; V was cut back by 3 bases and J by 8 bases. The germline V gene has CDR1 LNHDA and CDR2 SQIVND (reference sequence). CDR3 region: CASSIWTGGLEKLFF. CDR3 in DNA: TGTGCCAGTAGTATCTGGACAGGGGGCTTAGAAAAACTGTTTTTT.

This clone has a handful of counts. The chain recombines TRBV7-9 with TRBJ2-7; TRBD2 is a possible D gene (5 bases). The V end lost 4 bases, the J end lost 5 bases, and 15 bases lay between the germline ends. The CDR3 covers 14 residues. Looked up from germline, CDR1 is SEHNR and CDR2 is FQNEAQ (reference sequence). The CDR3: CASSSDGKVDEQYF. The CDR3 DNA follows: TGTGCCAGCAGCTCGGACGGGAAGGTGGACGAGCAGTACTTC.

This chain connects TRBV13 to TRBJ1-1, with 10 bases that match TRBD1. The CDR3 is made up of 14 amino acids. Germline loops: CDR1 PRHDT, CDR2 FYEKMQ (reference sequence). V gave up 3 bases and J gave up 5 bases; unmatched junction bases: 3. The CDR3 region is CASSLDRGITEAFF. The CDR3 DNA reads as TGTGCCAGCAGCTTGGACAGGGGGATTACTGAAGCTTTCTTT.

There are a few counts of this clone. The rearrangement links TRBV18 to TRBJ2-5, with D possibly being TRBD2 (6 bases). The germline CDR1 and CDR2 sequences are KGHSH and LQKENI. This CDR3 is 13 amino acids long. V lost 3 bases to trimming and J lost 5 bases, with 10 bases between them. The DNA for the CDR3 is TGTGCCAGCTCACCGGGACGGGAGGAGACCCAGTACTTC. It encodes CASSPGREETQYF.

This chain joins TRBV18 and TRBJ1-4, with TRBD1 as a possible D gene (6 bases). V was cut by 0 bases and J by 4 bases, with 21 bases left in between. In germline, CDR1 is KGHSH, CDR2 LQKENI. CDR3 length: 19 residues. CDR3 amino acids: CASSPPGRQEPRYNEKLFF. The CDR3 DNA reads TGTGCCAGCTCACCACCGGGGCGACAGGAGCCGAGATATAATGAAAAACTGTTTTTT.

The rearrangement uses TRBV5-5 and TRBJ2-1; D not certain. Trimming shortened V by 3 bases and J by 8 bases, and 6 bases separated the two germline ends. Germline-derived CDR1 and CDR2 are SGHKS and YYEKEE (reference sequence). The CDR3 spans 11 residues. The CDR3 is CASSYKYEQFF. The CDR3 nucleotides read TGTGCCAGCAGCTATAAATATGAGCAGTTCTTC.

This chain links TRBV7-8 with TRBJ1-5; D unresolved. V was shortened by 5 bases and J by 9 bases, with 14 bases between the two germline ends. Germline V CDR1 and CDR2: SGHVS, FQNEAQ. This CDR3 has 13 amino acids. DNA for the CDR3: TGTGCCAGCAGCCCACCGGGTGCTCGGCCCCAGCATTTT. Translated, it gives CASSPPGARPQHF.

The genes are TRBV7-9 and TRBJ2-7, with 12 bases identical to TRBD2. CDR1 and CDR2 from the germline V gene are SEHNR and FQNEAQ (reference sequence). Trimming removed 5 bases from V and 2 bases from J; junction bases left unmatched: 7. The CDR3 has 16 amino acids. CDR3 DNA: TGTGCCAGCAGCCCTAGTTCTAGCGGGGGGGCCTACGAGCAGTACTTC. Translation: CASSPSSSGGAYEQYF. The entire variable domain, with the rest obtained from reference TRBV7-9 and TRBJ2-7, is as follows: DTGVSQNPRHKITKRGQNVTFRCDPISEHNRLYWYRQTLGQGPEFLTYFQNEAQLEKSRLLSDRFSAERPKGSFSTLEIQRTEQGDSAMYLCASSPSSSGGAYEQYFGPGTRLTVT.

This clone was seen just once. The V call is TRBV5-6, the J call TRBJ2-3, with 10 bases identical to TRBD2. V lost 0 bases, J lost 6 bases, and 4 bases stayed unmatched. This CDR3 has 15 residues. Germline-derived CDR1 and CDR2 are SGHDT and YYEEEE. The CDR3 spells CASSLGGLARDTQYF. The CDR3 coding sequence is TGTGCCAGCAGCTTGGGGGGACTAGCGAGGGATACGCAGTATTTT.

The chain recombines TRBV5-5 with TRBJ2-7, with D perhaps matching TRBD1 (5 bases). Germline V lookup: CDR1 SGHKS, CDR2 YYEKEE (reference sequence). Trimming left V 0 bases short and J 0 bases short, with 10 bases between. This CDR3 comprises 15 residues. The CDR3 DNA reads as TGTGCCAGCAGCTTGGGATCCCAGGGCTCCTACGAGCAGTACTTC. This translates into CASSLGSQGSYEQYF.

This sequence joins TRBV6-2 or TRBV6-3 and TRBJ1-4; D is unresolved. The V end was cut by 5 bases, the J end by 4 bases, with 14 bases between. This CDR3 comprises 15 residues. Germline V CDR1 and CDR2: MNHEY, SVGEGT. The CDR3 reads CASSPTTRNNEKLFF. The CDR3 coding sequence is TGTGCCAGCAGTCCCACCACAAGAAATAATGAAAAACTGTTTTTT.

The V call is TRBV5-1, the J call TRBJ1-3; D gene uncertain. Germline values: CDR1 SGHRS, CDR2 YFSETQ. CDR3 length: 15 amino acids. Trimming took off 4 bases at V and 0 bases at J, with 11 bases between the two ends. CDR3 DNA: TGCGCCAGCAGCGCCTCGGGTGCCTCTGGAAACACCATATATTTT. Its translation is CASSASGASGNTIYF.

V usage is TRBV13 and J usage is TRBJ1-2; TRBD1 aligns across 8 bases. The CDR3 extends over 14 amino acids. Germline CDR1 reads PRHDT; CDR2 reads FYEKMQ (reference sequence). Trimming at V came to 5 bases and at J to 6 bases, leaving 8 bases not matched to a gene. The CDR3, as DNA: TGTGCCAGCAGCCCACTAGACAGGGGTAATGGCTACACCTTC. Translating it yields CASSPLDRGNGYTF.

The CDR3 DNA is TGTGCCTGGAGTGGACAGGGAGGCTCCTATAATTCACCCCTCCACTTT. This sequence encodes CAWSGQGGSYNSPLHF. The chain joins TRBV30 to TRBJ1-6; 7 bases agree with TRBD1. From germline, CDR1 is GTSNPN and CDR2 SVGIG (reference sequence). Germline trimming cut 1 base from V and 0 bases from J; bases unmatched to any gene: 3. The CDR3 spans 16 residues.

CDR3 region: CASSLRHGIPTEAFF. The DNA of the CDR3 is TGTGCCAGCAGCTTACGACACGGGATTCCCACTGAAGCTTTCTTT. This rearrangement joins TRBV7-2 to TRBJ1-1; no reliable D call. The CDR3 is made up of 15 amino acids. V was cut by 2 bases and J by 4 bases, with 14 bases left in between. Germline V gene sequence: CDR1 SGHTA, CDR2 FQGNSA. Using reference TRBV7-2 and TRBJ1-1 for the parts outside the CDR3, the full variable domain is GAGVSQSPSNKVTEKGKDVELRCDPISGHTALYWYRQSLGQGLEFLIYFQGNSAPDKSGLPSDRFSAERTGGSVSTLTIQRTQQEDSAVYLCASSLRHGIPTEAFFGQGTRLTVV.

The gene calls are TRBV7-9 and TRBJ2-7; 7 bases fit TRBD1. The CDR3 covers 14 residues. After removal of 3 bases from V and 6 bases from J, the junction contained 8 bases not matched to a gene. Germline CDR1 reads SEHNR; CDR2 reads FQNEAQ (reference sequence). The CDR3 DNA is TGTGCCAGCAGCTTCGGGACAGAGGCGGGCGAGCAGTACTTC. The encoded protein is CASSFGTEAGEQYF.

This chain links TRBV11-3 with TRBJ2-2; D unclear. Germline V gives CDR1 SGHNT, CDR2 YENEEA. The CDR3 is 14 amino acids. Trimming took 5 bases from V and 3 from J, leaving 10 bases between them. CDR3 coding DNA: TGTGCCAGCAGCCCACCGGAGTACACCGGGGAGCTGTTTTTT. Translated, it gives CASSPPEYTGELFF.

The rearrangement joins TRBV2 to TRBJ1-4, with TRBD1 identical over 11 bases. Per germline, CDR1 SNHLY and CDR2 FYNNEI. The V and J ends lost 5 bases and 7 bases, in that order; junction bases with no gene match: 3. This CDR3 region has 14 residues. CDR3 in amino acids: CASSLGTGGEKLFF. The CDR3 region has the DNA TGTGCCAGCAGTCTCGGGACAGGGGGTGAAAAACTGTTTTTT.

V and J are TRBV19 and TRBJ1-3; D ambiguous. The CDR3 consists of 14 residues. V was shortened by 6 bases and J by 6 bases, with 15 bases between the two germline ends. CDR1 and CDR2 from the germline V gene are LNHDA and SQIVND (reference sequence). DNA of the CDR3: TGTGCCAGTAGGAAAGAGGGATGGGCAAACACCATATATTTT. Its protein is CASRKEGWANTIYF.

The rearrangement links TRBV5-1 to TRBJ1-4, with 9 bases that match TRBD1. Germline assignment: CDR1 SGHRS and CDR2 YFSETQ. This CDR3 comprises 14 residues. The V gene end was trimmed by 7 bases and the J gene end by 7 bases; junction bases not matched to a gene: 8. CDR3 in amino acids: CASGHRGLGEKLFF. As DNA, the CDR3 is TGCGCCAGCGGACACAGGGGGCTGGGTGAAAAACTGTTTTTT. Full variable domain (rest looked up from reference TRBV5-1 and TRBJ1-4): KAGVTQTPRYLIKTRGQQVTLSCSPISGHRSVSWYQQTPGQGLQFLFEYFSETQRNKGNFPGRFSGRQFSNSRSEMNVSTLELGDSALYLCASGHRGLGEKLFFGSGTQLSVL.